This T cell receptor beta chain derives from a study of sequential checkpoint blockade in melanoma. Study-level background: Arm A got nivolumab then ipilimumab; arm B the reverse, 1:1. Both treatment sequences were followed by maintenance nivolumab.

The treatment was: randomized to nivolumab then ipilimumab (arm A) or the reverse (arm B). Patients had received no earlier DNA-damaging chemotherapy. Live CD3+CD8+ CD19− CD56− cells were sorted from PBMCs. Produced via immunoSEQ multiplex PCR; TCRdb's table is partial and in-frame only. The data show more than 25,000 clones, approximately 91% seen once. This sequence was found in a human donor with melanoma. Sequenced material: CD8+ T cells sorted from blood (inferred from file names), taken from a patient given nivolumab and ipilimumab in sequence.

This CDR3 reads CASSLGTAGANVLTF. The CDR3 DNA reads as TGTGCCAGTAGTCTCGGGACAGCTGGGGCCAACGTCCTGACTTTC. The chain is built from TRBV19 and TRBJ2-6; 7 positions match TRBD1. V was pared by 5 bases and J by 2 bases, with 3 bases of the junction left unmatched. Germline CDR1 and CDR2: LNHDA and SQIVND (reference sequence). This CDR3 comprises 15 residues.